The 30 T cell receptor beta chains below come from one sample, sequenced in a study of cytomegalovirus exposure and HLA in healthy donors. Amplification used 60 Vbeta primers and 13 Jbeta primers. TCRdb's table, derived via immunoSEQ multiplex PCR, lists solely in-frame clones and lacks some. Of nearly 200,000 clones in the sample, 82% were seen once. The sample was PBMCs. The receptors originated from a woman aged 45-65 years in good health and CMV-seropositive.

The chain joins TRBV5-5 to TRBJ1-6; D remains unclear. CDR1 is SGHKS, CDR2 YYEKEE, per germline (reference sequence). The ends were cut back, 2 bases at V and 6 bases at J, with 9 bases in the middle. This CDR3 region has 14 residues. In DNA form, the CDR3 reads TGTGCCAGCAGCTTCGGAGAACTTAATTCACCCCTCCACTTT. Its protein product is CASSFGELNSPLHF.

This chain joins TRBV6-1 and TRBJ1-2; D is possibly TRBD1 (5 bases). The V end lost 7 bases, the J end lost 2 bases, and 8 bases lay between the germline ends. There are 12 residues in the CDR3. CDR1 is MNHNS, CDR2 SASEGT, per germline. CDR3: CASNRQNYGYTF. The CDR3 DNA is TGTGCCAGCAATCGACAGAACTATGGCTACACCTTC.

This sequence joins TRBV29-1 and TRBJ1-1, with TRBD1 matching over 8 bases. The V gene end was trimmed by 6 bases and the J gene end by 6 bases; junction bases not matched to a gene: 15. Per the germline V gene, CDR1 is SQVTM and CDR2 is ANQGSEA. The CDR3 contains 15 residues. For the CDR3, the DNA is TGCAGCGTCCCTAGGGTGACAGGGGCTGTAGCTGAAGCTTTCTTT. Amino acids: CSVPRVTGAVAEAFF.

The chain is built from TRBV5-1 and TRBJ2-1, with D tentatively TRBD1 (5 bases). The CDR3 extends over 15 amino acids. Germline V lookup: CDR1 SGHRS, CDR2 YFSETQ. V was cut by 0 bases and J by 0 bases, with 7 bases left in between. CDR3 residues: CASSLVGDSYNEQFF. CDR3 DNA: TGCGCCAGCAGCTTGGTAGGGGACTCCTACAATGAGCAGTTCTTC.

V gene TRBV7-9 combines with J gene TRBJ2-7; D not resolved. This CDR3 comprises 15 residues. V was cut by 0 bases and J by 0 bases, with 9 bases left in between. Germline V gene data show CDR1 as SEHNR and CDR2 as FQNEAQ (reference sequence). Here the CDR3 reads CASSLAGGSSYEQYF. The DNA for the CDR3 is TGTGCCAGCAGCTTAGCAGGCGGCTCCTCCTACGAGCAGTACTTC.

The chain links TRBV28 to TRBJ1-1; possible D gene TRBD1, 6 bases. V was cut by 5 bases and J by 3 bases, with 19 bases left in between. The CDR3 runs 16 residues. Germline-derived CDR1 and CDR2 are MDHEN and SYDVKM. The CDR3 region is CASSPYPQGLDTEAFF. Here the CDR3 DNA reads TGTGCCAGCAGTCCTTACCCACAGGGCTTAGACACTGAAGCTTTCTTT.

The chain is built from TRBV18 and TRBJ2-7, with 7 nucleotides matching TRBD1. CDR1 is KGHSH, CDR2 LQKENI, per germline. This CDR3 has 14 amino acids. J gave up 4 bases and V 2 bases, and 5 bases lay outside the gene matches. The CDR3 coding sequence is TGTGCCAGCTCACCAGACAGGGATTCATACGAGCAGTACTTC. Residues: CASSPDRDSYEQYF.

The V gene is TRBV1, the J gene TRBJ1-5; the D segment call TRBD1 is taken from the table without a DNA check. TRBV1 represents a pseudogene. This CDR3 is 16 amino acids long. The CDR3 nucleotides are TGCACCAGCAGCCAAGAAAGTCAGGGGCCCTGTCAGCCCCAGCATTTT. It is translated as CTSSQESQGPCQPQHF.

The chain recombines TRBV7-8 with TRBJ2-1; 9 nucleotides agree with TRBD1. The length of the CDR3 is 20 residues. The germline gives CDR1 SGHVS, CDR2 FQNEAQ. V lost 1 base to trimming and J lost 0 bases; unmatched junction nucleotides: 13. The CDR3 DNA follows: TGTGCCAGCAGCTTAGGGAGGACAGGGGCCAGGACTGGCTCCTACAATGAGCAGTTCTTC. It is translated as CASSLGRTGARTGSYNEQFF.

This chain connects TRBV28 to TRBJ2-3, with D possibly TRBD1 on 6 matching bases. This CDR3 has 16 residues. V lost 6 bases to trimming and J lost 4 bases, with 20 bases between them. In germline, CDR1 is MDHEN, CDR2 SYDVKM. DNA for the CDR3: TGTGCCAGCAGCTCCGAACGGACGACAGGCCCAGATACGCAGTATTTT. This codes for CASSSERTTGPDTQYF.

The sample holds one count of this clone. The CDR3: CASSLTGGGLKRTQYF. Written as DNA, the CDR3 is TGTGCCAGCAGCCTGACAGGGGGCGGCCTCAAGAGAACCCAGTACTTC. The chain joins TRBV7-6 to TRBJ2-5, with 10 bases fitting TRBD1. Germline-derived CDR1 and CDR2 are SGHVS and FNYEAQ. J was trimmed by 8 bases and V by 5 bases; bases with no gene match: 14. The CDR3 runs 16 residues.

Here the CDR3 reads CASSLLGEDSYEQYF. CDR3 nucleotide sequence: TGTGCCAGCAGCTTATTGGGAGAAGACTCCTACGAGCAGTACTTC. The chain employs TRBV7-6 and TRBJ2-7; D possibly corresponds to TRBD2 (5 bases). The CDR3 covers 15 residues. Germline CDR1 SGHVS, CDR2 FNYEAQ. V dropped 2 bases and J dropped 0 bases, with 11 bases sitting between them.

The chain has TRBV7-2 and TRBJ2-2; 8 nucleotides agree with TRBD2. The CDR3 extends over 13 amino acids. The germline V gene has CDR1 SGHTA and CDR2 FQGNSA. Trimming at V came to 5 bases and at J to 8 bases, leaving 4 bases not matched to a gene. This CDR3 reads CASSLQRGGELFF. CDR3 in DNA: TGTGCCAGCAGCCTGCAGCGGGGGGGGGAGCTGTTTTTT.

This chain uses TRBV5-1 with TRBJ2-2; 11 nucleotides align to TRBD2. The CDR3 is 15 residues long. Germline lookup yields CDR1 SGHRS and CDR2 YFSETQ. After removal of 1 base from V and 4 bases from J, the junction contained 0 bases not matched to a gene. In DNA, the CDR3 is TGCGCCAGCAGCTTGCTAGCGGGGGGCACCGGGGAGCTGTTTTTT. This sequence encodes CASSLLAGGTGELFF.

The chain couples TRBV5-4 to TRBJ2-1; 14 bases match TRBD2. The CDR3 covers 17 residues. Germline trimming cut 4 bases from V and 3 bases from J; bases unmatched to any gene: 6. Germline values: CDR1 SGHNT, CDR2 YYREEE (reference sequence). This chain's CDR3 is CASSTGTSGGIYNEQFF. As DNA, the CDR3 is TGTGCCAGCAGCACCGGGACTAGCGGGGGAATCTACAATGAGCAGTTCTTC.

The V call is TRBV6-5, the J call TRBJ2-5, with D maybe TRBD1 (6 bases). The DNA end is a closer match to TRBJ2-7, so the J assignment may be wrong. The CDR3 is made up of 11 amino acids. Germline V gene lookup returns CDR1 MNHEY and CDR2 SVGAGI. CDR3 sequence (DNA): TGTGCCAGCAACCAGGGGCGCGAGCAGTACTTC. This gives the protein CASNQGREQYF.

This chain joins TRBV2 and TRBJ2-6; 7 bases are a match to TRBD2. This CDR3 is 16 amino acids long. The J segment lost 0 bases and the V segment lost 8 bases, leaving 7 bases of the junction unmatched. The germline V gene encodes CDR1 SNHLY and CDR2 FYNNEI. CDR3 amino acids: CASVGGFLSGANVLTF. CDR3 DNA sequence: TGTGCCAGCGTGGGGGGGTTCCTCTCTGGGGCCAACGTCCTGACTTTC.

This clone is a singleton in its sample. The gene calls are TRBV7-9 and TRBJ1-1; TRBD1 aligns across 10 bases. The CDR3 consists of 15 residues. The V segment lost 4 bases and the J segment 6 bases; nucleotides outside the gene matches: 8. Germline V gene sequence: CDR1 SEHNR, CDR2 FQNEAQ (reference sequence). CDR3 protein: CASSSGQGVWSEAFF. In DNA, the CDR3 is TGTGCCAGCAGCTCCGGACAGGGGGTATGGTCTGAAGCTTTCTTT. The full variable domain, with the rest looked up from reference TRBV7-9 and TRBJ1-1, is DTGVSQNPRHKITKRGQNVTFRCDPISEHNRLYWYRQTLGQGPEFLTYFQNEAQLEKSRLLSDRFSAERPKGSFSTLEIQRTEQGDSAMYLCASSSGQGVWSEAFFGQGTRLTVV.

The rearrangement joins TRBV7-9 to TRBJ1-2, with D possibly matching TRBD1 (6 bases). Germline-derived CDR1 and CDR2 are SEHNR and FQNEAQ (reference sequence). This CDR3 spans 16 amino acids. The V and J ends lost 1 base and 0 bases respectively, with 12 bases between them. The DNA of the CDR3 is TGTGCCAGCAGCTTAGACAGGGTCGGAGCTAACTATGGCTACACCTTC. Amino acid sequence: CASSLDRVGANYGYTF.

The V and J genes are TRBV19 and TRBJ2-6; TRBD1 matches 7 bases. Germline CDR1 LNHDA, CDR2 SQIVND (reference sequence). The CDR3 has 17 amino acids. After removal of 4 bases from V and 6 bases from J, the junction contained 12 bases not matched to a gene. The CDR3 loop is CASSTHSDRASANVLTF. For the CDR3, the DNA is TGTGCCAGTAGTACGCACTCCGACAGGGCATCGGCCAACGTCCTGACTTTC.

The gene calls are TRBV2 and TRBJ1-4; a weak D match, TRBD1 (6 bases). The germline CDR1 and CDR2 sequences are SNHLY and FYNNEI. Trimming stripped 6 bases from V and 3 bases from J, with 23 bases between. This CDR3 has 18 residues. The CDR3 coding sequence is TGTGCCAGCAGCGATCCTTGGGGACATACGCAAGCTAATGAAAAACTGTTTTTT. Amino acid sequence: CASSDPWGHTQANEKLFF. The full variable domain, with the rest looked up from reference TRBV2 and TRBJ1-4, is EPEVTQTPSHQVTQMGQEVILRCVPISNHLYFYWYRQILGQKVEFLVSFYNNEISEKSEIFDDQFSVERPDGSNFTLKIRSTKLEDSAMYFCASSDPWGHTQANEKLFFGSGTQLSVL.

The chain employs TRBV27 and TRBJ2-5; a weak D match, TRBD2 (6 bases). V shed 6 bases and J shed 0 bases, with 20 bases lying between them. This CDR3 region has 17 residues. Germline CDR1 and CDR2: MNHEY and SMNVEV (reference sequence). The CDR3 protein is CASSRRDSTGYQETQYF. DNA of the CDR3: TGTGCCAGCAGCCGCCGGGACTCCACTGGGTACCAAGAGACCCAGTACTTC.

This clone was counted a few times. The same CDR3 is also encoded by other DNA sequences in this sample. The genes are TRBV7-2 and TRBJ2-5; TRBD1 might be the D (8 bases). The CDR3 contains 14 residues. V lost 3 bases and J 5 bases, leaving 13 bases between the germline ends. Germline V CDR1 and CDR2: SGHTA, FQGNSA. CDR3 sequence (DNA): TGTGCCAGCAGCTTCGGACAGGGAGGGGAGACCCAGTACTTC. Encoded protein: CASSFGQGGETQYF.

The rearrangement links TRBV7-6 to TRBJ2-2, with 9 bases aligning to TRBD2. The CDR3 is made up of 19 amino acids. Germline CDR1 reads SGHVS; CDR2 reads FNYEAQ. V gave up 3 bases and J gave up 0 bases; unmatched junction bases: 11. The CDR3 spells CASSLPSGAGGSNTGELFF. The DNA for the CDR3 is TGTGCCAGCAGCTTGCCCTCGGGCGCGGGGGGGTCGAACACCGGGGAGCTGTTTTTT.

V is TRBV6-5 and J is TRBJ2-5; D gene uncertain. This CDR3 is built from 14 residues. Per the germline V gene, CDR1 is MNHEY and CDR2 is SVGAGI. V was trimmed by 7 bases and J by 1 base, leaving 13 bases between them. CDR3 residues: CASNLEHPQETQYF. The CDR3 DNA sequence: TGTGCCAGCAACCTCGAACACCCCCAAGAGACCCAGTACTTC.

The rearrangement joins TRBV11-2 to TRBJ2-5, with TRBD2 identical over 10 bases. The J call may be mistaken, given a closer DNA end match to TRBJ2-7. The CDR3 is 17 residues long. The germline CDR1 and CDR2 sequences are SGHAT and FQNNGV. The CDR3 DNA sequence: TGTGCCAGCAGCTTAGATCTGGGTACTAGCGGGGTCTACGAGCAGTACTTC. Residues: CASSLDLGTSGVYEQYF.

The rearrangement uses TRBV2 and TRBJ1-1; D possibly corresponds to TRBD1 (6 bases). V was clipped by 6 bases and J by 0 bases, with 14 bases between them. This CDR3 is 15 amino acids long. The germline V gene has CDR1 SNHLY and CDR2 FYNNEI. In DNA form, the CDR3 reads TGTGCCAGCAGGCCCAGGGGTGGGATGAACACTGAAGCTTTCTTT. It is translated as CASRPRGGMNTEAFF.

This chain joins TRBV2 and TRBJ1-4, with D possibly matching TRBD1 (5 bases). Looked up from germline, CDR1 is SNHLY and CDR2 is FYNNEI. Trimming pared 0 bases from V and 8 bases from J, leaving 16 bases between. The CDR3 loop spans 16 amino acids. The CDR3 reads CASSEAVGTGSEKLFF. CDR3 nucleotides: TGTGCCAGCAGTGAAGCGGTGGGTACAGGTTCGGAAAAACTGTTTTTT.

The rearrangement uses TRBV13 and TRBJ2-7; D is unclear. Germline CDR1 and CDR2: PRHDT and FYEKMQ (reference sequence). There are 15 residues in the CDR3. With 0 bases removed from V and 2 bases from J, the gap between germline ends came to 11 bases. CDR3 sequence reads: CASSLGGSGAYEQYF. The CDR3 nucleotides read TGTGCCAGCAGCTTAGGTGGCAGTGGAGCCTACGAGCAGTACTTC.

The V gene is TRBV29-1, the J gene TRBJ2-5; D gene ambiguous. With 7 bases removed from V and 5 bases from J, the gap between germline ends came to 8 bases. This CDR3 comprises 10 residues. Germline V gene data show CDR1 as SQVTM and CDR2 as ANQGSEA. For the CDR3, the DNA is TGCAGCGGTAGTTTTGAGACCCAGTACTTC. It yields the protein CSGSFETQYF.